What follows are 5 T cell receptor beta chains derived from one specimen sequenced in a study of long-term antiretroviral therapy in people with HIV (dated 2022 in TCRdb). The immunoSEQ hsTCRB v3.0 assay was used at survey level resolution to sequence the TRB variable region. TCRdb stores this immuneACCESS table with in-frame sequences only. Part of the clones is absent; in the studies checked, under half of the shortfall reflects unresolved V genes, and no reason is known for the rest. The sample records about 24,000 clones, around 95% of which are singletons. The ten biggest clones cover less than 2.5% of the sample. Sample: unsorted PBMCs, taken roughly 5 years after starting antiretroviral therapy. The receptors were gathered from a woman aged 45-65 years with HIV.

The genes are TRBV6-5 and TRBJ1-6; TRBD1 agrees at 9 bases. With V trimmed by 0 bases and J by 9 bases, 6 bases remained unmatched. The CDR3 contains 16 residues. Germline loops: CDR1 MNHEY, CDR2 SVGAGI. CDR3 loop: CASSYSGTGSFSPLHF. The CDR3, as DNA: TGTGCCAGCAGTTACTCGGGGACAGGGTCATTTTCACCCCTCCACTTT.

This clone has just one count. The chain couples TRBV7-9 to TRBJ1-2; unclear D gene. The germline V and J ends were trimmed by 1 base and 4 bases, with 10 bases remaining between them. Germline loops: CDR1 SEHNR, CDR2 FQNEAQ (reference sequence). This CDR3 is 14 amino acids long. CDR3 in amino acids: CASSLDFRAYGYTF. The CDR3 coding sequence is TGTGCCAGCAGCTTAGATTTCCGGGCCTATGGCTACACCTTC.

The chain combines TRBV6-1 with TRBJ1-2; D remains ambiguous. CDR3 size: 11 residues. Between the trimmed V and J ends, which lost 6 bases and 5 bases, there was a span of 7 bases. Germline V gene lookup returns CDR1 MNHNS and CDR2 SASEGT. The CDR3 here is CASRTPYGYTF. The CDR3 nucleotides are TGTGCCAGCAGGACACCTTATGGCTACACCTTC.

The V gene is TRBV5-6, the J gene TRBJ2-7; the D gene is possibly TRBD2 (5 bases). CDR1 is SGHDT and CDR2 is YYEEEE in the germline V gene. The CDR3 is 12 residues long. The V gene lost 2 bases and the J gene lost 7 bases, with 10 bases spanning the gap. The CDR3 sequence: CASSLNWEEQYF. CDR3 DNA: TGTGCCAGCAGCTTAAATTGGGAGGAGCAGTACTTC.

The chain employs TRBV10-3 and TRBJ2-7, with no clear D. The CDR3 has 11 amino acids. Trimming stripped 3 bases from V and 5 bases from J, with 5 bases between. Germline CDR1 and CDR2: ENHRY and SYGVKD. The DNA for the CDR3 is TGTGCCATCAGTGACTACGACGAGCAGTACTTC. It specifies CAISDYDEQYF.